This TCR beta chain comes out of a study of shared clonotypes between healthy human individuals. As regards this clone: What it binds is unknown.

The assay ran at deep level. The repertoire was sequenced with immunoSEQ multiplex PCR; TCRdb's copy has only in-frame clones and lacks some. Among approximately 600,000 clones listed, approximately 96% were seen once. Overall study findings and caveats: Clonotypes which were not shared had lower generation probabilities than clonotypes that all four donors shared. In this cohort, only blood was sampled, and tissue repertoires likely differ.

Only CD45RO-negative cells positively selected for CCR7 counted as naive CD8 cells, so terminally differentiated effector memory CD45RA+ cells were excluded. Sequenced: naive CD8+ T cells sorted from blood. The clonotype was recovered from a woman aged 25 to 39 in good health.

CDR3: CASSTPTRLSYEQYF. The CDR3 coding sequence is TGTGCCAGCAGTACCCCGACTCGGCTCTCCTACGAGCAGTACTTC. The chain has TRBV6-5 and TRBJ2-7; D is unclear. The CDR3 runs to 15 residues. The V gene lost 5 bases and the J gene lost 0 bases, with 14 bases spanning the gap. Germline V gene lookup returns CDR1 MNHEY and CDR2 SVGAGI.